The 10 T cell receptor beta chains below come from one sample, sequenced in a study of blood T cell repertoires in COVID-19 (dated by TCRdb to 2018 to 2020). Libraries were made using the immunoSEQ multiplex PCR assay. The source is immuneACCESS, and TCRdb retained only in-frame sequences with V and J called. Part of the clones is not carried over; for the studies checked, unresolved V genes explain less than half of this, and the remainder is unexplained. This sample comprises about 170,000 clones, 89% of them detected only once. The top ten clones comprise around 0.77% of the sample. Material for sequencing was PBMCs or T cells enriched from blood (not recorded which). The receptors were sampled from a woman younger than 30 who had recovered from COVID-19.

The rearrangement links TRBV9 to TRBJ1-2; D unresolved. Germline values: CDR1 SGDLS, CDR2 YYNGEE. There are 14 residues in the CDR3. Trimming removed 0 bases from V and 5 bases from J, with 11 bases in between. CDR3 sequence: CASSVAGVGYGYTF. DNA of the CDR3: TGTGCCAGCAGCGTAGCCGGGGTAGGGTATGGCTACACCTTC. The whole variable domain, remainder taken from reference TRBV9 and TRBJ1-2, is DSGVTQTPKHLITATGQRVTLRCSPRSGDLSVYWYQQSLDQGLQFLIQYYNGEERAKGNILERFSAQQFPDLHSELNLSSLELGDSALYFCASSVAGVGYGYTFGSGTRLTVV.

This sequence joins TRBV7-9 and TRBJ2-1; D call uncertain. CDR1 and CDR2 (germline): SEHNR, FQNEAQ (reference sequence). V shed 4 bases and J shed 8 bases, with 15 bases lying between them. This CDR3 has 14 residues. The CDR3 coding sequence is TGTGCCAGCAGCTCGAACCTAGGATTGGATGAGCAGTTCTTC. Amino acid sequence: CASSSNLGLDEQFF.

V is TRBV9 and J is TRBJ2-5; 7 positions match TRBD2. The CDR3 covers 15 residues. V was clipped by 3 bases and J by 5 bases; unmatched bases: 10. CDR1 SGDLS and CDR2 YYNGEE come from the germline V gene. CDR3 sequence (DNA): TGTGCCAGCAGCGACGATGAGGGAGCGGGGGAGACCCAGTACTTC. Protein product: CASSDDEGAGETQYF.

V and J are TRBV6-5 and TRBJ2-7, with D possibly TRBD1 on 6 matching bases. This CDR3 comprises 16 residues. The germline V gene has CDR1 MNHEY and CDR2 SVGAGI. With 3 bases removed from V and 6 bases from J, the gap between germline ends came to 21 bases. CDR3 residues: CASSYLLQTGPLEQYF. The CDR3 nucleotides read TGTGCCAGCAGTTATTTGCTCCAAACAGGGCCCCTCGAGCAGTACTTC.

This sequence joins TRBV6-1 and TRBJ2-1; TRBD1 matches at 8 bases. This CDR3 region has 14 residues. Germline lookup yields CDR1 MNHNS and CDR2 SASEGT. The J segment lost 3 bases and the V segment lost 3 bases, leaving 1 base of the junction unmatched. The CDR3 nucleotides are TGTGCCAGCAGTGATGGGACAGGCTACAATGAGCAGTTCTTC. Its translation: CASSDGTGYNEQFF.

This clone was seen a handful of times. This chain joins TRBV6-1 and TRBJ1-5, with D tentatively TRBD1 (6 bases). Trimming shortened V by 4 bases and J by 5 bases, and 18 bases separated the two germline ends. The CDR3 has 16 residues. In germline, CDR1 is MNHNS, CDR2 SASEGT. CDR3 sequence: CASSASGQREYQPQHF. The DNA of the CDR3 is TGTGCCAGCAGTGCATCCGGACAGAGGGAGTATCAGCCCCAGCATTTT.

The CDR3 loop is CASSPLREQGHGYTF. DNA for the CDR3: TGTGCCAGCTCACCCTTAAGGGAACAGGGACATGGCTACACCTTC. The rearrangement joins TRBV18 to TRBJ1-2, with D possibly matching TRBD1 (6 bases). V gave up 3 bases and J gave up 6 bases, with 17 bases separating them. Germline CDR1 and CDR2: KGHSH and LQKENI. The CDR3 spans 15 residues.

The rearrangement joins TRBV7-2 to TRBJ2-4, with 11 bases fitting TRBD2. The CDR3 runs to 16 residues. Losses at the gene ends were 1 base for V and 6 bases for J; bases not matched to a gene: 5. Germline V gives CDR1 SGHTA, CDR2 FQGNSA. CDR3 region: CASSLGTSGRGNIQYF. CDR3 bases: TGTGCCAGCAGCTTAGGGACTAGCGGGCGGGGAAACATTCAGTACTTC.

The chain employs TRBV5-8 and TRBJ1-5, with 8 nucleotides matching TRBD1. Unmatched junction bases numbered 15, after V lost 4 bases and J lost 6 bases. From germline, CDR1 is SGHTS and CDR2 YDEGEE. This CDR3 is 17 amino acids long. Here the CDR3 reads CASSLGQGTLSGQPQHF. The CDR3 nucleotides read TGTGCCAGCAGCCTTGGACAGGGTACGCTATCCGGTCAGCCCCAGCATTTT. The full variable domain, with the rest looked up from reference TRBV5-8 and TRBJ1-5, is EAGVTQSPTHLIKTRGQQATLRCSPISGHTSVYWYQQALGLGLQFLLWYDEGEERNRGNFPPRFSGRQFPNYSSELNVNALELEDSALYLCASSLGQGTLSGQPQHFGDGTRLSIL.

This sequence joins TRBV19 and TRBJ2-3, with 9 bases that match TRBD2. CDR3 length equals 16 residues. Germline trimming cut 6 bases from V and 6 bases from J; bases unmatched to any gene: 13. Germline CDR1 and CDR2: LNHDA and SQIVND (reference sequence). The CDR3 spells CASSRVEGGRVDTQYF. The CDR3 region has the DNA TGTGCCAGTAGCCGGGTTGAGGGCGGGAGGGTGGATACGCAGTATTTT.